This TCR beta chain was profiled in a study of blood T cell repertoires in COVID-19. Study-wide context: The United States, Italy and Spain provided the acute and convalescent COVID-19 samples. Sources were T cells, B-cell-depleted T cells, or PBMCs; the material itself was cDNA or gDNA.

Patients in Seattle were enrolled during active infection, then followed longitudinally. Trimming shortened V by 2 bases and J by 2 bases, and 16 bases separated the two germline ends. Germline V gene lookup returns CDR1 SGHRS and CDR2 YFSETQ. The CDR3 totals 16 residues. Original data processing: Reference gene primers were amplified, and this amplification served to estimate nucleated cell counts. Profiling relied on immunoSEQ multiplex PCR, and the TCRdb table lists in-frame clones only, not all of them. V, J and clone size derive from that table, while D and trimming were established from the DNA sequence. In the table there are some 80,000 clones, approximately 91% of which are singletons.

Sequencing was done on a sample of peripheral blood. This sequence joins TRBV5-1 and TRBJ2-5; D may be TRBD1 (6 bases). The TCR sequence derives from a man aged 50-59 years with COVID-19, enrolled during active disease. The CDR3 DNA follows: TGCGCCAGCAGCTTCACAGGGTACGGGAAGCAAGAGACCCAGTACTTC. Translation gives CASSFTGYGKQETQYF.